This T cell receptor (beta chain) was identified in a study of blood T cell repertoires in COVID-19. Across the study: The United States, Italy and Spain supplied acute and convalescent COVID-19 samples. PBMCs, B-cell-depleted T cells, or T cells were the source of the cDNA or gDNA that made up the material.

This CDR3 has 16 residues. V lost 2 bases, J lost 0 bases, and 4 bases stayed unmatched. Germline lookup yields CDR1 LNHDA and CDR2 SQIVND (reference sequence). Libraries were prepared by immunoSEQ multiplex PCR; TCRdb keeps only in-frame clonotypes and omits some of them. The sample shows roughly 93,000 clones, about nine tenths of them seen only once. Sequenced sample: peripheral blood. V usage is TRBV19 and J usage is TRBJ1-3, with 7 bases identical to TRBD1. The receptor was derived from a human donor in a cohort sampled during active COVID-19. The CDR3 is CASSINDRASGNTIYF. The CDR3 DNA reads TGTGCCAGTAGTATAAACGACAGGGCCTCTGGAAACACCATATATTTT. Full variable domain (remainder filled in from reference TRBV19 and TRBJ1-3): DGGITQSPKYLFRKEGQNVTLSCEQNLNHDAMYWYRQDPGQGLRLIYYSQIVNDFQKGDIAEGYSVSREKKESFPLTVTSAQKNPTAFYLCASSINDRASGNTIYFGEGSWLTVV.